The rows below give T cell receptor beta chains drawn from one sample of a study of cytomegalovirus exposure and HLA in healthy donors. The repertoire was sequenced with immunoSEQ multiplex PCR; TCRdb's copy has only in-frame clones and lacks some. The sample comprises about 60,000 clones, more than 75% of which are singletons, and approximately 6% rests with the top ten. Sequencing was done on a sample of PBMCs. Receptor source: a male donor in good health and CMV-seronegative. The CDR3 runs from the conserved cysteine through the conserved F or W. The D gene is left open where the match is weak. Expanded clones are given a class, and other clones once, few, many or no size at all.

j_call: TRBJ2-3; v_call: TRBV5-6; clone_size: -; d_call: -; cdr3_nt: TGTGCCAGCAGCTTCACCAGAAGCACAGATACGCAGTATTTT; cdr3_aa: CASSFTRSTDTQYF
j_call: TRBJ1-1; v_call: TRBV4-1; clone_size: -; d_call: -; cdr3_nt: TGCGCCAGCAGCCAAGATCGAGGGAGAACTGAAGCTTTCTTT; cdr3_aa: CASSQDRGRTEAFF
j_call: TRBJ1-1; v_call: TRBV29-1; clone_size: -; d_call: TRBD1; cdr3_nt: TGCAGCGCCGGACAGGGAGTGCCTGAAGCTTTCTTT; cdr3_aa: CSAGQGVPEAFF
j_call: TRBJ1-2; v_call: TRBV20-1; clone_size: -; d_call: -; cdr3_nt: TGCAGTGCTACCGACAGCTATGGCTACACCTTC; cdr3_aa: CSATDSYGYTF
j_call: TRBJ2-3; v_call: TRBV5-4; clone_size: -; d_call: TRBD2; cdr3_nt: TGTGCCAGCAGCTTGTGGGTCGGGGGGTACACAGATACGCAGTATTTT; cdr3_aa: CASSLWVGGYTDTQYF
j_call: TRBJ2-5; v_call: TRBV5-1; clone_size: -; d_call: -; cdr3_nt: TGCGCCAGCAGCCAGGGGGGCGAGACCCAGTACTTC; cdr3_aa: CASSQGGETQYF
j_call: TRBJ1-1; v_call: TRBV4-3; clone_size: few; d_call: -; cdr3_nt: TGCGCCAGCAGCCAAGAAGGGGGGGGGCGGACTGAAGCTTTCTTT; cdr3_aa: CASSQEGGGRTEAFF
j_call: TRBJ1-1; v_call: TRBV7-9; clone_size: -; d_call: -; cdr3_nt: TGTGCCAGCGGTAGGGGCACTGAAGCTTTCTTT; cdr3_aa: CASGRGTEAFF
j_call: TRBJ2-1; v_call: TRBV5-4; clone_size: -; d_call: -; cdr3_nt: TGTGCCAGCAGCCCCCAAGCGTGGAGCTCCTACAATGAGCAGTTCTTC; cdr3_aa: CASSPQAWSSYNEQFF
j_call: TRBJ2-3; v_call: TRBV11-2; clone_size: -; d_call: TRBD2; cdr3_nt: TGTGCCAGCAGCCTCGGGGCGGGGGGCACAGATACGCAGTATTTT; cdr3_aa: CASSLGAGGTDTQYF
j_call: TRBJ2-3; v_call: TRBV5-1; clone_size: few; d_call: -; cdr3_nt: TGCGCCAGCAGCCCCGGGACATACAGCACAGATACGCAGTATTTT; cdr3_aa: CASSPGTYSTDTQYF
j_call: TRBJ2-6; v_call: TRBV25-1; clone_size: few; d_call: -; cdr3_nt: TGTGCCAGCACCACAGCCTCTGGGGCCAACGTCCTGACTTTC; cdr3_aa: CASTTASGANVLTF
j_call: TRBJ2-7; v_call: TRBV27; clone_size: -; d_call: -; cdr3_nt: TGTGCCAGCAGTTCTACCGGGGGAGTCGTCTACGAGCAGTACTTC; cdr3_aa: CASSSTGGVVYEQYF
j_call: TRBJ1-1; v_call: TRBV19; clone_size: -; d_call: TRBD1; cdr3_nt: TGTGCCAGTAGACCGGGACAGCGAGTTTCCGTTGAAGCTTTCTTT; cdr3_aa: CASRPGQRVSVEAFF
j_call: TRBJ1-1; v_call: TRBV9; clone_size: -; d_call: -; cdr3_nt: TGTGCCAGCAGCGTAGATCCGGGAGTAACTGAAGCTTTCTTT; cdr3_aa: CASSVDPGVTEAFF
j_call: TRBJ1-2; v_call: TRBV29-1; clone_size: few; d_call: -; cdr3_nt: TGCAGCGTCCACACATCCCCCGGGACAAATGGCTACACCTTC; cdr3_aa: CSVHTSPGTNGYTF
j_call: TRBJ1-1; v_call: TRBV19; clone_size: -; d_call: -; cdr3_nt: TGTGCCACAATTGGCCCAGGTCCAGGGAACACTGAAGCTTTCTTT; cdr3_aa: CATIGPGPGNTEAFF
j_call: TRBJ2-3; v_call: TRBV2; clone_size: -; d_call: TRBD2; cdr3_nt: TGTGCCAGCAGTGATGGGTTGGCGGGGAGGGAGTATTTT; cdr3_aa: CASSDGLAGREYF
j_call: TRBJ2-2; v_call: TRBV19; clone_size: once; d_call: -; cdr3_nt: TGTGCCAGTAGTCTTGACACCGGGGAGCTGTTTTTT; cdr3_aa: CASSLDTGELFF
j_call: TRBJ2-5; v_call: TRBV5-6; clone_size: few; d_call: -; cdr3_nt: TGTGCCAGCAGCTCGGATCGCGGGACCCAGTACTTC; cdr3_aa: CASSSDRGTQYF
j_call: TRBJ2-3; v_call: TRBV2; clone_size: -; d_call: -; cdr3_nt: TGTGCCAGCGATGTAACTAGCACAGATACGCAGTATTTT; cdr3_aa: CASDVTSTDTQYF
j_call: TRBJ1-1; v_call: TRBV9; clone_size: -; d_call: -; cdr3_nt: TGTGCCAGCAGCGTAGAGGGTTGGGTAGGGGCAGAAGCTTTCTTT; cdr3_aa: CASSVEGWVGAEAFF
j_call: TRBJ1-1; v_call: TRBV4-3; clone_size: -; d_call: -; cdr3_nt: TGCGCCAGCAGCCAAGAGTATTACACTGAAGCTTTCTTT; cdr3_aa: CASSQEYYTEAFF
j_call: TRBJ2-1; v_call: TRBV27; clone_size: -; d_call: TRBD2; cdr3_nt: TGTGCCAGCAGTACAACTAGCGGAAACTACAATGAGCAGTTCTTC; cdr3_aa: CASSTTSGNYNEQFF
j_call: TRBJ1-5; v_call: TRBV5-6; clone_size: few; d_call: -; cdr3_nt: TGTGCCAGCAGCTTGGGAGTCTATCAGCCCCAGCATTTT; cdr3_aa: CASSLGVYQPQHF
j_call: TRBJ2-7; v_call: TRBV7-2; clone_size: -; d_call: TRBD2; cdr3_nt: TGTGCCAGCAGCTTGTCTAGCGGGATTTGGGAGCAGTACTTC; cdr3_aa: CASSLSSGIWEQYF
j_call: TRBJ2-5; v_call: TRBV5-8; clone_size: -; d_call: -; cdr3_nt: TGTGCCAGCAGCTTGGGGGCAGGTAGAGAGACCCAGTACTTC; cdr3_aa: CASSLGAGRETQYF
j_call: TRBJ2-2; v_call: TRBV10-3; clone_size: -; d_call: TRBD1; cdr3_nt: TGTGCCATCAGTGTTACCGGGACAGCGAACACCGGGGAGCTGTTTTTT; cdr3_aa: CAISVTGTANTGELFF
j_call: TRBJ1-5; v_call: TRBV7-2; clone_size: -; d_call: -; cdr3_nt: TGTGCCAGCAGCTTAGTTGGTCAGGGTATAAATCAGCCCCAGCATTTT; cdr3_aa: CASSLVGQGINQPQHF
j_call: TRBJ2-3; v_call: TRBV2; clone_size: -; d_call: TRBD2; cdr3_nt: TGTGCCAGCAGAGTGGGACTAGCGGGCACAGATACGCAGTATTTT; cdr3_aa: CASRVGLAGTDTQYF
j_call: TRBJ1-6; v_call: TRBV19; clone_size: -; d_call: TRBD1; cdr3_nt: TGTGCCAGTAGTATGGACAGGCAGGGAGGATCACCCCTCCACTTT; cdr3_aa: CASSMDRQGGSPLHF
j_call: TRBJ1-1; v_call: TRBV7-8; clone_size: few; d_call: -; cdr3_nt: TGTGCCAGCAGCTTAGATTGGATACAGGGGAACACTGAAGCTTTCTTT; cdr3_aa: CASSLDWIQGNTEAFF
j_call: TRBJ1-3; v_call: TRBV4-1; clone_size: -; d_call: -; cdr3_nt: TGCGCCAGCAGCCCCCTGGGATTCAGGGGTGGAAACACCATATATTTT; cdr3_aa: CASSPLGFRGGNTIYF
j_call: TRBJ2-1; v_call: TRBV4-3; clone_size: -; d_call: -; cdr3_nt: TGCGCCAGCAGCCTGGGGGCTGACGAATACAATGAGCAGTTCTTC; cdr3_aa: CASSLGADEYNEQFF
j_call: TRBJ2-1; v_call: TRBV2; clone_size: -; d_call: -; cdr3_nt: TGTGCCAGCAGCCCTACGGACAATGAGCAGTTCTTC; cdr3_aa: CASSPTDNEQFF
j_call: TRBJ2-3; v_call: TRBV6-6; clone_size: -; d_call: -; cdr3_nt: TGTGCCAGCAGTTACGGGCAGGCCACCACAGATACGCAGTATTTT; cdr3_aa: CASSYGQATTDTQYF
j_call: TRBJ1-3; v_call: TRBV5-1; clone_size: -; d_call: -; cdr3_nt: TGCGCCAGCAGCTTGGCAACAGGGACCTCTGGAAACACCATATATTTT; cdr3_aa: CASSLATGTSGNTIYF
j_call: TRBJ1-1; v_call: TRBV6-6; clone_size: -; d_call: TRBD1; cdr3_nt: TGTGCCAGCAGTTACCCAGGGGGAAGGCGGAACACTGAAGCTTTCTTT; cdr3_aa: CASSYPGGRRNTEAFF
j_call: TRBJ1-1; v_call: TRBV5-4; clone_size: few; d_call: TRBD1; cdr3_nt: TGTGCCAGCAGCCGGACAGGGCGGACCACTGAAGCTTTCTTT; cdr3_aa: CASSRTGRTTEAFF
j_call: TRBJ2-1; v_call: TRBV5-4; clone_size: -; d_call: -; cdr3_nt: TGTGCCAGCAGCCTAAACCGGGACAAGTCGTTCTTC; cdr3_aa: CASSLNRDKSFF